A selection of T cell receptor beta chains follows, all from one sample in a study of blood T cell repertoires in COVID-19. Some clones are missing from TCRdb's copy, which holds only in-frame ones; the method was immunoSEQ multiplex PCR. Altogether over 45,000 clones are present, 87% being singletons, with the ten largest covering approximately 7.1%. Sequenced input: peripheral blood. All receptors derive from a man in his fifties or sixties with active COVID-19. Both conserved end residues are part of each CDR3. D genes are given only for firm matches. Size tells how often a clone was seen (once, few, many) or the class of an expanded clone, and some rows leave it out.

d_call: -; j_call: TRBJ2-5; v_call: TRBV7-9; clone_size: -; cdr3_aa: CASSWGGETQYF; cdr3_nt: TGTGCCAGCAGCTGGGGCGGAGAGACCCAGTACTTC
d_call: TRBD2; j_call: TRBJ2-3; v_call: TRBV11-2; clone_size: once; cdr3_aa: CASSSRAGTSGTDTQYF; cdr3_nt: TGTGCCAGCAGCTCCCGTGCCGGGACTAGCGGAACAGATACGCAGTATTTT
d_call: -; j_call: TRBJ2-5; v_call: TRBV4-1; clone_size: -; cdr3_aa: CASSPGRLVRETQYF; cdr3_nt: TGCGCCAGCAGCCCGGGCAGACTAGTCAGAGAGACCCAGTACTTC
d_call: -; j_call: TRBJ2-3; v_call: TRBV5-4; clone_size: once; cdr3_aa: CASSSKRLAGTDTQYF; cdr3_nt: TGTGCCAGCAGCTCAAAGAGGTTAGCGGGCACAGATACGCAGTATTTT
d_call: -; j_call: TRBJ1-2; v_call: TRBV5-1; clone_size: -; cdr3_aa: CASSLALTLRPDGYTF; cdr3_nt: TGCGCCAGCAGCTTGGCCCTGACTCTCCGTCCGGATGGCTACACCTTC
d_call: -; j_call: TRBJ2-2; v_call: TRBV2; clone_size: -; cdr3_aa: CASTGLTNTGELFF; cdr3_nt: TGTGCCAGCACGGGACTTACGAACACCGGGGAGCTGTTTTTT
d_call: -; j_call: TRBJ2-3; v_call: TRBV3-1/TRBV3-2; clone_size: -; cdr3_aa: CASSHQGLGAADTQYF; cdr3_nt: TGTGCCAGCAGCCATCAGGGACTCGGCGCCGCAGATACGCAGTATTTT
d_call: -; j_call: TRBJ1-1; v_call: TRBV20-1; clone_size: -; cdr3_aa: CSARRTEAFF; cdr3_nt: TGCAGTGCTAGACGGACTGAAGCTTTCTTT
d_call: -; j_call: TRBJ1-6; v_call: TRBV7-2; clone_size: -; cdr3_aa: CASSLLGNNSPLHF; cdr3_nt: TGTGCCAGCAGCTTATTGGGCAATAATTCACCCCTCCACTTT
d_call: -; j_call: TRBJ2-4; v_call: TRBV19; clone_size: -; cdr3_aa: CASSTSDSQNIQYF; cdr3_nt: TGTGCCAGTAGTACGTCGGACAGCCAAAACATTCAGTACTTC
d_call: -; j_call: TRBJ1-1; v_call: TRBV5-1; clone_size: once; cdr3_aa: CASSLDSATALLAFF; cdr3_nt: TGCGCCAGCAGCTTGGATTCCGCGACAGCTTTGTTAGCTTTCTTT
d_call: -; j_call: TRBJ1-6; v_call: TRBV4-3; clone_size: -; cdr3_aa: CASSQNLHSSYNSPLHF; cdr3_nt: TGCGCCAGCAGCCAAAACTTACACAGCTCCTATAATTCACCCCTCCACTTT
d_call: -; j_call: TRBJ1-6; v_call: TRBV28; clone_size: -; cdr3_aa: CASRGVQALSYNSPLHF; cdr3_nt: TGTGCCAGCAGAGGGGTGCAGGCTCTTTCCTATAATTCACCCCTCCACTTT
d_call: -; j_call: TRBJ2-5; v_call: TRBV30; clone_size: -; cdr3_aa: CAWSPGSETQYF; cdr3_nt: TGTGCCTGGAGTCCGGGGTCAGAGACCCAGTACTTC
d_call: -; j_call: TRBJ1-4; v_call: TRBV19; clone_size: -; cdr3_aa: CASSIVVNFNEKLFF; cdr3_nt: TGTGCCAGTAGTATAGTTGTCAACTTTAATGAAAAACTGTTTTTT
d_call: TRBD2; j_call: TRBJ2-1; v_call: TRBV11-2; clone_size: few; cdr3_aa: CASSLFSGRAPGNEQFF; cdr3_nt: TGTGCCAGCAGCCTGTTCAGCGGGAGGGCCCCCGGTAATGAGCAGTTCTTC
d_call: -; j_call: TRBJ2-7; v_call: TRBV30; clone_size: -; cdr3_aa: CAWSVNGRNQGYF; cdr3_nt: TGTGCCTGGAGTGTAAATGGTCGGAATCAGGGGTACTTC
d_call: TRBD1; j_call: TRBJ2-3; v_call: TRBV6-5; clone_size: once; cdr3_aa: CASSRRDRVTDTQYF; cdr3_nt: TGTGCCAGCAGTCGCCGGGACAGGGTCACAGATACGCAGTATTTT
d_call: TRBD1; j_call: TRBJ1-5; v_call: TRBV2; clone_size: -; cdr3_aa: CASSGTGVRQPQHF; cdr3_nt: TGTGCCAGCAGCGGGACAGGGGTAAGACAGCCCCAGCATTTT
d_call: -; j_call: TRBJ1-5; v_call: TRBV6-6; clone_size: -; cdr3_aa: CASSFPNQPQHF; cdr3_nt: TGTGCCAGCAGTTTCCCAAATCAGCCCCAGCATTTT
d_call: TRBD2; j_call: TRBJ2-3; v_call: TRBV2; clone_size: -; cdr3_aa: CASKLAGATDTQYF; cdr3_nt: TGTGCCAGCAAACTAGCGGGAGCCACAGATACGCAGTATTTT
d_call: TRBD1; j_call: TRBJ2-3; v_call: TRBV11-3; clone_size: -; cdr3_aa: CASTLGGTGSTDTQYF; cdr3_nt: TGTGCCAGCACCCTAGGGGGGACAGGTAGCACAGATACGCAGTATTTT
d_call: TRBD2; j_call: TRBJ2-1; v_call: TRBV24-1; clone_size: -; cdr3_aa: CATSDLLEGSGRVEQFF; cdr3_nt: TGTGCCACCAGTGATTTGCTCGAAGGTAGCGGGAGGGTTGAGCAGTTCTTC
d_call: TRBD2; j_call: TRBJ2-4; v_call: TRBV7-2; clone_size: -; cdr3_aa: CASTTLGGSGFLAKNIQYF; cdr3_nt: TGTGCCAGCACCACGTTGGGGGGGTCGGGGTTCCTAGCCAAAAACATTCAGTACTTC
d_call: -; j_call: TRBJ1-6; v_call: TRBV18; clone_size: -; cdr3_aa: CASQSREGGSPLHF; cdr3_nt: TGTGCCAGCCAGAGCAGGGAGGGCGGTTCACCCCTCCACTTT
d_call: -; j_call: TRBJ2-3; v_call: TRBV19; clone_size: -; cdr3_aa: CASSLGRTDTQYF; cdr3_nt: TGTGCCAGTAGTTTGGGGCGAACAGATACGCAGTATTTT
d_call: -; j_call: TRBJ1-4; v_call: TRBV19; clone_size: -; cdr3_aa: CARLNEKLFF; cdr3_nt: TGTGCCAGACTTAATGAAAAACTGTTTTTT
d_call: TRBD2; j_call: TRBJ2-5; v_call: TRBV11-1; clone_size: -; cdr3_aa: CASSLSGTTYQETQYF; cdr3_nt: TGTGCCAGCAGCTTGAGCGGGACGACGTACCAAGAGACCCAGTACTTC
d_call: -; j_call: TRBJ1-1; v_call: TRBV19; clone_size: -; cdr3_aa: CASSIRYVSTEAFF; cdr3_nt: TGTGCCAGTAGTATACGTTACGTGAGCACTGAAGCTTTCTTT